This T cell receptor (beta chain) was identified during a study of response to subunit inactivated influenza vaccine. Study conclusions and caveats: Authors suggested seasonal influenza vaccinations each recruit few new T cells.

TCRdb re-derived calls from the RT-PCR reads in MiXCR, one entry per CDR3 protein. In the table there are 560,000 or so distinct CDR3 sequences, around 8% of which are singletons. In regard to this clonotype: Its target is unknown.

Germline CDR1 ENHRY, CDR2 SYGVKD. The CDR3 has 12 amino acids. With 10 bases removed from V and 4 bases from J, the gap between germline ends came to 12 bases. Material: PBMCs from blood, obtained about 24 months after vaccination. This receptor was identified in a man between 50 and 69 years old who received an inactivated influenza vaccine. The chain employs TRBV10-3 and TRBJ2-3; no firm D call. The CDR3 region has the DNA TGTGCCACCTTGGGCGATTCAGATACGCAGTATTTT. The encoded protein is CATLGDSDTQYF.